The present TCR beta chain was sequenced within a study of regulatory T cells in long-lasting Graves disease. General study points: Repertoires from persistent disease leaned toward TRBV28, TRBJ1-2 and TRBJ2-5.

CDR3-region Arm-PCR and iRepertoire HTBI primers produced the TCR beta libraries. TCRdb fed the multiplex PCR reads into MiXCR, producing one record per CDR3 protein. This table has about 560,000 distinct CDR3 sequences, roughly 15% appearing once. A remark on this clonotype: Its antigen is not known. A single base separates this from a much larger clone, so it may be a read error.

After removal of 3 bases from V and 4 bases from J, the junction contained 6 bases not matched to a gene. This CDR3 is built from 15 residues. Per the germline V gene, CDR1 is SNHLY and CDR2 is FYNNEI. Time point described: newly diagnosed GD, antithyroid drugs for less than 3 months. PBMC RNA served as the TCR library source. These data also featured in a second study, about T cells in Graves' hyperthyroidism and ophthalmopathy.

This TCR was recovered from a young man with Graves disease. The gene calls are TRBV2 and TRBJ1-5, with TRBD1 identical over 7 bases. Source: peripheral blood mononuclear cells (PBMCs), taken at new diagnosis, from a patient treated with antithyroid drugs. The CDR3 here is CASSDPDRANQPQHF. CDR3 nucleotide sequence: TGTGCCAGCAGTGACCCCGACAGGGCGAATCAGCCCCAGCATTTT. The full variable domain, rest sourced from reference TRBV2 and TRBJ1-5, is EPEVTQTPSHQVTQMGQEVILRCVPISNHLYFYWYRQILGQKVEFLVSFYNNEISEKSEIFDDQFSVERPDGSNFTLKIRSTKLEDSAMYFCASSDPDRANQPQHFGDGTRLSIL.